The 4 T cell receptor beta chains in this list originate from one sample, sequenced in a study of cytomegalovirus exposure and HLA in healthy donors. PCR primers comprised 60 Vbeta and 13 Jbeta primers. The method was immunoSEQ multiplex PCR; TCRdb's version includes in-frame clones alone and lacks a portion of them. Of some 240,000 clones in the sample, almost 80% were seen once. Sequenced material: PBMCs. Receptors originate from a male donor in good health and CMV-seronegative.

The chain joins TRBV5-4 to TRBJ2-1; D is unresolved. The ends were cut back, 2 bases at V and 8 bases at J, with 11 bases in the middle. The germline V gene encodes CDR1 SGHNT and CDR2 YYREEE (reference sequence). This CDR3 has 13 amino acids. CDR3 sequence (DNA): TGTGCCAGCAGCTTCGGTGGTTCGGATGAGCAGTTCTTC. It translates to CASSFGGSDEQFF.

The V call is TRBV7-2, the J call TRBJ1-2; TRBD1 aligns across 10 bases. Germline loops: CDR1 SGHTA, CDR2 FQGNSA. There are 13 residues in the CDR3. J lost 8 bases, V lost 11 bases, and 11 bases had no gene match. CDR3 protein: CAPGTGALAGYTF. CDR3 nucleotides: TGTGCCCCCGGGACAGGGGCCCTTGCAGGCTACACCTTC.

A remark on this clone: Other DNA sequences in this sample translate to the same CDR3. This chain connects TRBV5-1 to TRBJ1-2; D is unclear. CDR1 is SGHRS and CDR2 is YFSETQ in the germline V gene. The germline V and J ends were trimmed by 0 bases and 6 bases, with 6 bases remaining between them. This CDR3 is 12 amino acids long. CDR3 residues: CASSLVGDGYTF. The CDR3 DNA follows: TGCGCCAGCAGCTTGGTCGGGGATGGCTACACCTTC.

This clone was seen just once. This chain connects TRBV7-9 to TRBJ1-4, with D tentatively TRBD1 (6 bases). The CDR3 contains 15 residues. Germline assignment: CDR1 SEHNR and CDR2 FQNEAQ (reference sequence). V lost 5 bases and J 3 bases, leaving 13 bases between the germline ends. The CDR3 sequence: CASSRTQGSNEKLFF. DNA for the CDR3: TGTGCCAGCAGCCGGACACAGGGATCTAATGAAAAACTGTTTTTT.